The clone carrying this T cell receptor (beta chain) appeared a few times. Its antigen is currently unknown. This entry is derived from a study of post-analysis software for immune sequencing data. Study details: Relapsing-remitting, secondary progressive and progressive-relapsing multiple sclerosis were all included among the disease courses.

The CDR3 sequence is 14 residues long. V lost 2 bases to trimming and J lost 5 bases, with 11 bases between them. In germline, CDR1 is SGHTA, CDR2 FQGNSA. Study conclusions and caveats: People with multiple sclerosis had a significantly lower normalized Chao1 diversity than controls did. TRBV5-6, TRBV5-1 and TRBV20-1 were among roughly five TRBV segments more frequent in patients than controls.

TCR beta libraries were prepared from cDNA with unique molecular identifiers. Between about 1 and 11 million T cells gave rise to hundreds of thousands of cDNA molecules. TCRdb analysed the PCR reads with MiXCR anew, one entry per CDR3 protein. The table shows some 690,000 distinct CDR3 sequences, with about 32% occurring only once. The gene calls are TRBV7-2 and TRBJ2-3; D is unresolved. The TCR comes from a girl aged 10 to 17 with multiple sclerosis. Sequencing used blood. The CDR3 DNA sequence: TGTGCCAGCAGCTTAAGGGCTCAGATAGATACGCAGTATTTT. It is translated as CASSLRAQIDTQYF.